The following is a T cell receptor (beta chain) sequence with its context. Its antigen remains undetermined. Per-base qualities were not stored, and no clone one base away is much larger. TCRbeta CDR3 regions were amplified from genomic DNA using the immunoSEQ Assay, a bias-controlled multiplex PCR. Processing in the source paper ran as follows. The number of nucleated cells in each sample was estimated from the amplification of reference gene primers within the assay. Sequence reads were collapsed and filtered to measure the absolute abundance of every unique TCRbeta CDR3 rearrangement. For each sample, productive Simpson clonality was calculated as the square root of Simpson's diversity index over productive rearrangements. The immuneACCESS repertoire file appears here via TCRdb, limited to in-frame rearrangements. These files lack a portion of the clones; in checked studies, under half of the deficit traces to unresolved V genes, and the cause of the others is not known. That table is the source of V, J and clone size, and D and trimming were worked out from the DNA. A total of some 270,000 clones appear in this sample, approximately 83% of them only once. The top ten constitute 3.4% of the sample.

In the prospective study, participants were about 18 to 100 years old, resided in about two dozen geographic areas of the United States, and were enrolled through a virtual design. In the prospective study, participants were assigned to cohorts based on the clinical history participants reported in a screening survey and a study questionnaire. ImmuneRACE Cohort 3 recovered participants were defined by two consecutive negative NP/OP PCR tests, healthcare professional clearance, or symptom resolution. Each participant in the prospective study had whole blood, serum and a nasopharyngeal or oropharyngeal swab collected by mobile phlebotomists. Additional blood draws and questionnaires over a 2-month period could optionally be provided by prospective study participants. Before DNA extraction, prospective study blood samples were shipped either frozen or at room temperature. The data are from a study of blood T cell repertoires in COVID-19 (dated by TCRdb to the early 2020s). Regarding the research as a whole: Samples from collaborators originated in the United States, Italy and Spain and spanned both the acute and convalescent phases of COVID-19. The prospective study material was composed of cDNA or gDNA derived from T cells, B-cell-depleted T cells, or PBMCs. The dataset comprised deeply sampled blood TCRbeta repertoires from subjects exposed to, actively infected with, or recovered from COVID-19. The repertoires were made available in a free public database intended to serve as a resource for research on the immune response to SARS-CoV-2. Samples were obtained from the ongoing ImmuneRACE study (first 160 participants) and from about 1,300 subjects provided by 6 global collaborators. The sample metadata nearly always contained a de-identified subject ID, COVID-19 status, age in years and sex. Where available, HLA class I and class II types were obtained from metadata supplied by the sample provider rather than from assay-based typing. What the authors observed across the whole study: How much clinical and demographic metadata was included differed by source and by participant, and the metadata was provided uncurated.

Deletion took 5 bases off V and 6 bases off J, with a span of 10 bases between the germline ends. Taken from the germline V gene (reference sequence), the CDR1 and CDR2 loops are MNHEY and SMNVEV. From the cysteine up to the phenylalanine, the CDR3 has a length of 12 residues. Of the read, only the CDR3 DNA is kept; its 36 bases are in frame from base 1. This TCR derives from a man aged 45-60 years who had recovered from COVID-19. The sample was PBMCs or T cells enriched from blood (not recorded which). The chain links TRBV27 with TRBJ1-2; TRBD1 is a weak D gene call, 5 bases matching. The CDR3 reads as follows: CASSQGGNGYTF. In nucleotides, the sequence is TGTGCCAGCAGTCAGGGTGGGAATGGCTACACCTTC.